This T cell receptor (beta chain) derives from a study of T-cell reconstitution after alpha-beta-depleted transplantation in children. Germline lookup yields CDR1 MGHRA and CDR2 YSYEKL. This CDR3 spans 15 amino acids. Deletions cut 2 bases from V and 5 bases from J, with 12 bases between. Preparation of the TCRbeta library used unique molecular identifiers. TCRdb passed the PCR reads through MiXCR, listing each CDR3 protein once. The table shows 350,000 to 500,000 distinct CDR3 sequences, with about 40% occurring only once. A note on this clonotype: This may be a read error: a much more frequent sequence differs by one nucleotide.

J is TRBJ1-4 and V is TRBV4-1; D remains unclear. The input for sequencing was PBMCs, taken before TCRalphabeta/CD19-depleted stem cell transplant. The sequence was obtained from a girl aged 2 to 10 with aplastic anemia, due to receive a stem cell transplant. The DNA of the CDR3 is TGCGCCAGCAGCCAAACCCCTACGGGGAATGAAAAACTGTTTTTT. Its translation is CASSQTPTGNEKLFF.